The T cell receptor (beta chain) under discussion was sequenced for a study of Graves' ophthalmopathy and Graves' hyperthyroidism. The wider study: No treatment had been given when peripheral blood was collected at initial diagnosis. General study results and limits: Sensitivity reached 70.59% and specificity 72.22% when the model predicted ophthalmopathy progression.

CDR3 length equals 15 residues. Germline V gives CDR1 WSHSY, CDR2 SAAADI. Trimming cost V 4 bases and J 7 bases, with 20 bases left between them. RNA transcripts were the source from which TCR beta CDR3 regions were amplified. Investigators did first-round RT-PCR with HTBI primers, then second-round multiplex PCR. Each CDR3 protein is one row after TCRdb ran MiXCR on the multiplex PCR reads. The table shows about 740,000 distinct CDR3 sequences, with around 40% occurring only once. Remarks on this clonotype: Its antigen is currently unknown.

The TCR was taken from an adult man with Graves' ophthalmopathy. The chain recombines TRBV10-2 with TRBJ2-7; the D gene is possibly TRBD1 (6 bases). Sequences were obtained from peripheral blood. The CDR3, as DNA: TGCGCCAGCAGTGGAGGTGGGACAAGGGTCGGGGAGCAGTACTTC. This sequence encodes CASSGGGTRVGEQYF.